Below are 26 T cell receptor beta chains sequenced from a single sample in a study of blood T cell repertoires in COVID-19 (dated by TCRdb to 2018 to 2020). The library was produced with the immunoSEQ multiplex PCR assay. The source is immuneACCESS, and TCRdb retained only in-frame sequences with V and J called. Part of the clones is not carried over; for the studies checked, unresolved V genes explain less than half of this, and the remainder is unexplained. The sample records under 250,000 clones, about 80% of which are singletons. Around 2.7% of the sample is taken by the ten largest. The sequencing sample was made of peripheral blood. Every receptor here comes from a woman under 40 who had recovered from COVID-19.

CDR3 bases: TGTGCCAGCAGCCCCGCGTCAGGCCCTAACTATGGCTACACCTTC. This encodes CASSPASGPNYGYTF. V is TRBV28 and J is TRBJ1-2; no reliable D call. This CDR3 spans 15 amino acids. V lost 6 bases and J 0 bases, leaving 14 bases between the germline ends. In germline, CDR1 is MDHEN, CDR2 SYDVKM.

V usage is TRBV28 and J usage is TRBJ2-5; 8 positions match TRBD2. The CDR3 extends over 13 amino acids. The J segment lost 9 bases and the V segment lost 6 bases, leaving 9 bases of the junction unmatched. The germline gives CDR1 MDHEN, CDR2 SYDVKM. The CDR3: CASRTSAHSAQYF. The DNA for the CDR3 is TGTGCCAGCAGGACTAGCGCCCACAGCGCCCAGTACTTC.

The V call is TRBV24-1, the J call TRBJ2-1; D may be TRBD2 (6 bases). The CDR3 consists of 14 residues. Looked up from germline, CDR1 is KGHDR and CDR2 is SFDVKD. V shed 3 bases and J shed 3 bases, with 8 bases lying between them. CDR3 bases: TGTGCCACCAGTGATGGTAGCGGCTACAATGAGCAGTTCTTC. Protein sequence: CATSDGSGYNEQFF.

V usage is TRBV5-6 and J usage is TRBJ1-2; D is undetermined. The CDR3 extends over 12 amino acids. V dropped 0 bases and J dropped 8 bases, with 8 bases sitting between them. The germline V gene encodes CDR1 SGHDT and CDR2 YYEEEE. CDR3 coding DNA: TGTGCCAGCAGCTTGGCCCGGGAAGGCTACACCTTC. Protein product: CASSLAREGYTF.

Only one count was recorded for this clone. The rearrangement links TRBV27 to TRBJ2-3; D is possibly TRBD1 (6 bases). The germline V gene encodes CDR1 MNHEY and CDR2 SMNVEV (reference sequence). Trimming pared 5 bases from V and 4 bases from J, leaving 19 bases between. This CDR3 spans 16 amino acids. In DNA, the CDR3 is TGTGCCAGCAGTCCAATAGGGGGTCTCCCGGCAGATACGCAGTATTTT. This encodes CASSPIGGLPADTQYF.

CDR3 sequence reads: CASSAPGTGSYNEQFF. The DNA of the CDR3 is TGTGCCAGCAGCGCCCCCGGGACAGGGTCCTACAATGAGCAGTTCTTC. This chain uses TRBV25-1 with TRBJ2-1; 9 bases align to TRBD1. V was clipped by 6 bases and J by 1 base; unmatched bases: 7. Germline V CDR1 and CDR2: MGHDK, SYGVNS. The CDR3 totals 16 residues.

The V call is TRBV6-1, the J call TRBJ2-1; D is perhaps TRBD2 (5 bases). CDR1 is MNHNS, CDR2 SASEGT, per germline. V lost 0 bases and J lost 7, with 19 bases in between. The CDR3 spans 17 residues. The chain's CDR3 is CASSEALRAGPGNEQFF. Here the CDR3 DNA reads TGTGCCAGCAGTGAAGCGCTGAGGGCAGGACCGGGGAATGAGCAGTTCTTC.

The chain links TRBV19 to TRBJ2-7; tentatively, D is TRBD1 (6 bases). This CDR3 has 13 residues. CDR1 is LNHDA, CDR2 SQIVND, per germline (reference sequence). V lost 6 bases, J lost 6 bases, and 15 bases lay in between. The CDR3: CASRQGTSGEQYF. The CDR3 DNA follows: TGTGCCAGTAGGCAGGGGACATCGGGCGAGCAGTACTTC.

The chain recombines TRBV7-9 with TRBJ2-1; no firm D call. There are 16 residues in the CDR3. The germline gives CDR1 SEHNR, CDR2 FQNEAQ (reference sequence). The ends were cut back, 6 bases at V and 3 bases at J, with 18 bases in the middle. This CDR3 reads CASSLYLQVFYNEQFF. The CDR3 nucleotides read TGTGCCAGCAGTCTTTACCTTCAGGTTTTCTACAATGAGCAGTTCTTC.

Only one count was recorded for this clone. CDR3 loop: CASKRTSGTAYEQYF. In DNA, the CDR3 is TGTGCCAGCAAGCGTACTAGCGGGACCGCCTACGAGCAGTACTTC. J is TRBJ2-7 and V is TRBV27; 10 bases map to TRBD2. J was trimmed by 2 bases and V by 7 bases; bases with no gene match: 8. Per germline, CDR1 MNHEY and CDR2 SMNVEV (reference sequence). The CDR3 length is 15 residues.

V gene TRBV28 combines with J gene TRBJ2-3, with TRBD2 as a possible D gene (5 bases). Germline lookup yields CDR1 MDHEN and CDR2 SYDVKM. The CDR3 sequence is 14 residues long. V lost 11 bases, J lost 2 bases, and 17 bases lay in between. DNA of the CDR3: TGTGCCTCATATTCGTCGGGGTTCACAGATACGCAGTATTTT. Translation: CASYSSGFTDTQYF.

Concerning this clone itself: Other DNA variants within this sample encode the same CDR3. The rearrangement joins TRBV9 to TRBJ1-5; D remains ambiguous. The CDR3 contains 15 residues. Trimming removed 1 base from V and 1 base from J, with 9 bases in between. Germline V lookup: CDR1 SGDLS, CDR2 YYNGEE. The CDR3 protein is CASSVNGHSNQPQHF. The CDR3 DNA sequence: TGTGCCAGCAGCGTAAATGGCCACAGCAATCAGCCCCAGCATTTT.

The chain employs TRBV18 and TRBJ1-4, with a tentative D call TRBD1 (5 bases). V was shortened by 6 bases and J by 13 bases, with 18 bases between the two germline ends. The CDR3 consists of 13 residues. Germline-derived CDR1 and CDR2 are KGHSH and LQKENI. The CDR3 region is CASSPLENTGLFF. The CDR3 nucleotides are TGTGCCAGCTCGCCGTTAGAGAACACAGGACTGTTTTTT.

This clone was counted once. The CDR3 sequence: CACSHDGSMGAFF. CDR3 in DNA: TGTGCCTGCTCCCACGACGGGTCAATGGGAGCTTTCTTT. The gene calls are TRBV30 and TRBJ1-1, with unresolved D. Germline lookup yields CDR1 GTSNPN and CDR2 SVGIG (reference sequence). With 6 bases removed from V and 10 bases from J, the gap between germline ends came to 21 bases. The CDR3 covers 13 residues.

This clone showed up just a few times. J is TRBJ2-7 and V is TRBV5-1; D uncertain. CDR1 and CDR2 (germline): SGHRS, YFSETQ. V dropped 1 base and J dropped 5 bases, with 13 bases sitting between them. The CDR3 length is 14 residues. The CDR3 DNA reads TGCGCCAGCAGCTTGTATCCGGGTCTCGACGAGCAGTACTTC. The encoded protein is CASSLYPGLDEQYF.

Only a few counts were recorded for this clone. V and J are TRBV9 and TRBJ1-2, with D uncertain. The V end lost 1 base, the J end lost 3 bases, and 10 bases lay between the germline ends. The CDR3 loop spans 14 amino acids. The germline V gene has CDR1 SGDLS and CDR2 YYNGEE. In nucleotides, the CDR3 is TGTGCCAGCAGCGTATACGGGAGTTACTATGGCTACACCTTC. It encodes CASSVYGSYYGYTF.

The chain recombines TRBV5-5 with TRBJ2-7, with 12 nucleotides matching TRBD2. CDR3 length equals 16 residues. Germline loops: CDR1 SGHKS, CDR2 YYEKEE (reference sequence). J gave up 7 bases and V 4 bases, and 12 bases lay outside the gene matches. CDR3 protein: CASSHSLAGGWGEQYF. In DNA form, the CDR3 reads TGTGCCAGCAGCCATTCCCTAGCGGGAGGGTGGGGGGAGCAGTACTTC.

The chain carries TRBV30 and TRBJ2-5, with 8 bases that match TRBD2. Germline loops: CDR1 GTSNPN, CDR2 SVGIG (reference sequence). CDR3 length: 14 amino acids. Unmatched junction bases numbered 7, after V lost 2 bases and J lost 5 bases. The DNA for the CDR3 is TGTGCCTGGAGTACCATAGCGGGAACGGAGACCCAGTACTTC. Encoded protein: CAWSTIAGTETQYF.

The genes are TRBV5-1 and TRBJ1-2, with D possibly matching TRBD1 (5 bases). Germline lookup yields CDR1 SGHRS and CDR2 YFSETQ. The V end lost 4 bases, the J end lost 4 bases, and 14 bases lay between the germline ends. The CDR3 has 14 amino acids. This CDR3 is CASSPDAGSYGYTF. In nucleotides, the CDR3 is TGCGCCAGCAGCCCGGATGCAGGGTCCTATGGCTACACCTTC.

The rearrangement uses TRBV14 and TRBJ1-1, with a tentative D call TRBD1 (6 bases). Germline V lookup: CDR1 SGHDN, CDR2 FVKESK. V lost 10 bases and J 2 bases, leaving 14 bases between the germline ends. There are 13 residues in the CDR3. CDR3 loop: CATSGQFNTEAFF. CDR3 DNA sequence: TGTGCCACCTCCGGACAGTTCAACACTGAAGCTTTCTTT. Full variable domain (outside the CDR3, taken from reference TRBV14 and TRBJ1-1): EAGVTQFPSHSVIEKGQTVTLRCDPISGHDNLYWYRRVMGKEIKFLLHFVKESKQDESGMPNNRFLAERTGGTYSTLKVQPAELEDSGVYFCATSGQFNTEAFFGQGTRLTVV.

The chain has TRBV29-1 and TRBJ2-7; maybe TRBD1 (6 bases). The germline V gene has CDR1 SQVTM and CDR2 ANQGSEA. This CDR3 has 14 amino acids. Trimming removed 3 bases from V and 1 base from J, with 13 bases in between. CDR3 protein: CSVDGQPKSYEQYF. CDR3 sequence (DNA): TGCAGCGTTGATGGACAGCCCAAATCCTACGAGCAGTACTTC.

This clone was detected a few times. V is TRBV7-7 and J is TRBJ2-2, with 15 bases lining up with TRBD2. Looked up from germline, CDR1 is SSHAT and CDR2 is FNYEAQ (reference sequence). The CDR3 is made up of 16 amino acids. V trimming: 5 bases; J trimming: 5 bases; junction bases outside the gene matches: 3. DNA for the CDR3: TGTGCCAGCAGCCCGGGACTAGCGGGAGGTACCGGGGAGCTGTTTTTT. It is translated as CASSPGLAGGTGELFF.

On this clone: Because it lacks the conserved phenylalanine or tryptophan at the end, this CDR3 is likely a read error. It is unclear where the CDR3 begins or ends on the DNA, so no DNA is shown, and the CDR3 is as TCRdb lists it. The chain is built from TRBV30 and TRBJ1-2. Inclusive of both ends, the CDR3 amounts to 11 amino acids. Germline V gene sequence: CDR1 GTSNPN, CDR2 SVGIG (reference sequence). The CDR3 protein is CAWSVWSRTLL.

CDR3 DNA sequence: TGTGCCAGCACTCCCCGCGCGGACAGAGCCTACGAGCAGTACTTC. This translates into CASTPRADRAYEQYF. This chain uses TRBV5-5 with TRBJ2-7; D is possibly TRBD1 (6 bases). Deletions cut 6 bases from V and 2 bases from J, with 18 bases between. The CDR3 is made up of 15 amino acids. In germline, CDR1 is SGHKS, CDR2 YYEKEE (reference sequence).

CDR3 bases: TGTGCCAGCAGTTTAGGTGACAGCTACGAGCAGTACTTC. Protein sequence: CASSLGDSYEQYF. The rearrangement joins TRBV27 to TRBJ2-7, with a possible D match to TRBD1 (5 bases). CDR1 and CDR2 (germline): MNHEY, SMNVEV (reference sequence). The V end lost 2 bases, the J end lost 3 bases, and 8 bases lay between the germline ends. The CDR3 runs to 13 residues.

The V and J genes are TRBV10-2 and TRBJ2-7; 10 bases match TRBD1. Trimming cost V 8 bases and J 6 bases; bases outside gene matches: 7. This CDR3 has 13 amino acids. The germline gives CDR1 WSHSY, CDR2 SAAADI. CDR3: CASQGQGLVEQYF. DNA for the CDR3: TGCGCCAGCCAGGGACAGGGGCTGGTCGAGCAGTACTTC.